What follows are 20 T cell receptor beta chains derived from one specimen sequenced in a study of T cell repertoires in cytomegalovirus infection. TCRdb processed the reads anew with MiXCR; each CDR3 protein has one entry. The sample yields about 830,000 distinct CDR3 sequences, less than 35% seen once. These TCRs are of unknown antigen specificity. Material: cultured CD8+ T cells from PBMCs, obtained from culture after CMV antigen stimulation. Source of these receptors: a human donor in good health (CMV status not recorded). Some clones in this sample may be carry-over from other donors' samples.

The chain is built from TRBV12-5 and TRBJ1-2; a weak D match, TRBD1 (5 bases). The germline V gene encodes CDR1 LGHNT and CDR2 FRNRAP. This CDR3 region has 12 residues. V lost 3 bases and J lost 10, with 12 bases in between. The CDR3, as DNA: TGTGCTAGTGGTTTAAAGCTGGGGGACTACACCTTC. This codes for CASGLKLGDYTF. The entire variable domain, with the rest obtained from reference TRBV12-5 and TRBJ1-2, is as follows: DARVTQTPRHKVTEMGQEVTMRCQPILGHNTVFWYRQTMMQGLELLAYFRNRAPLDDSGMPKDRFSAEMPDATLATLKIQPSEPRDSAVYFCASGLKLGDYTFGSGTRLTVV.

The V gene is TRBV6-8, the J gene TRBJ1-2; 12 bases agree with TRBD1. J gave up 6 bases and V 6 bases, and 5 bases lay outside the gene matches. Germline assignment: CDR1 MNHGY and CDR2 SAAAGT. The CDR3 runs to 14 residues. Here the CDR3 DNA reads TGTGCCAGCAGGGGACAGGGGGCTACCCATGGCTACACCTTC. Translating gives CASRGQGATHGYTF.

V gene TRBV28 combines with J gene TRBJ2-3; tentatively, D is TRBD1 (6 bases). V was trimmed by 3 bases and J by 2 bases, leaving 21 bases between them. This CDR3 region has 18 residues. The germline V gene has CDR1 MDHEN and CDR2 SYDVKM. This CDR3 reads CASSFPDRQAFLTDTQYF. CDR3 nucleotide sequence: TGTGCCAGCAGTTTCCCCGACCGACAGGCTTTCCTCACAGATACGCAGTATTTT.

This clonotype was counted between two and nine times. This chain uses TRBV19 with TRBJ1-1, with D uncertain. The CDR3 extends over 12 amino acids. CDR1 is LNHDA, CDR2 SQIVND, per germline (reference sequence). Trimming removed 3 bases at V and 8 bases at J, with 10 bases between. The CDR3 reads CASSIGRVEAFF. In DNA form, the CDR3 reads TGTGCCAGTAGTATCGGACGTGTGGAAGCTTTCTTT.

The table lists this clonotype with many counts. The genes are TRBV7-2 and TRBJ2-1, with TRBD2 identical over 8 bases. The CDR3 has 17 amino acids. Germline trimming cut 1 base from V and 3 bases from J; bases unmatched to any gene: 8. Germline assignment: CDR1 SGHTA and CDR2 FQGNSA. The CDR3 DNA sequence: TGTGCCAGCAGCTTAGTGCGACTAGCGATCATCTACAATGAGCAGTTCTTC. It translates to CASSLVRLAIIYNEQFF. Together with reference TRBV7-2 and TRBJ2-1, the CDR3 gives the full variable domain: GAGVSQSPSNKVTEKGKDVELRCDPISGHTALYWYRQSLGQGLEFLIYFQGNSAPDKSGLPSDRFSAERTGGSVSTLTIQRTQQEDSAVYLCASSLVRLAIIYNEQFFGPGTRLTVL.

Notes on this clonotype: The junction does not match germline at one end; this may be a read error. The CDR3 sequence is CASSHARVDNENLFF. In nucleotides, the CDR3 is TGCGCCAGCAGCCACGCCCGCGTGGATAATGAAAATCTGTTTTTT. The genes are TRBV4-3 and TRBJ1-4; D unclear. CDR3 length equals 15 residues. Germline CDR1 is LGHNA and CDR2 is YSLEER.

The chain recombines TRBV28 with TRBJ2-7; TRBD2 is a possible D gene (6 bases). CDR1 and CDR2 from the germline V gene are MDHEN and SYDVKM. The CDR3 consists of 15 residues. Trimming took 5 bases from V and 0 from J, leaving 14 bases between them. This CDR3 is CASSPRGTGSYEQYV. The CDR3 coding sequence is TGTGCCAGCAGTCCCCGGGGGACCGGCTCCTACGAGCAGTACGTC.

The V and J genes are TRBV28 and TRBJ1-1; D is possibly TRBD1 (6 bases). Between the trimmed V and J ends, which lost 4 bases and 7 bases, there was a span of 19 bases. Per the germline V gene, CDR1 is MDHEN and CDR2 is SYDVKM. There are 15 residues in the CDR3. The CDR3 loop is CASSYRDLGPNEAFF. As DNA, the CDR3 is TGTGCCAGCAGTTACAGGGACCTCGGCCCAAATGAAGCTTTCTTT.

This clonotype has a handful of counts. The rearrangement uses TRBV7-9 and TRBJ2-7, with 7 bases aligning to TRBD1. The CDR3 has 11 amino acids. Germline V gene sequence: CDR1 SEHNR, CDR2 FQNEAQ (reference sequence). V was pared by 4 bases and J by 7 bases, with 1 base of the junction left unmatched. CDR3 loop: CASSWGQEQYF. The DNA of the CDR3 is TGTGCCAGCAGCTGGGGACAGGAGCAGTACTTC. Filled out from reference TRBV7-9 and TRBJ2-7, the complete variable domain reads DTGVSQNPRHKITKRGQNVTFRCDPISEHNRLYWYRQTLGQGPEFLTYFQNEAQLEKSRLLSDRFSAERPKGSFSTLEIQRTEQGDSAMYLCASSWGQEQYFGPGTRLTVT.

The V gene is TRBV15, the J gene TRBJ2-1; D may be TRBD1 or TRBD2 (5 bases each). The CDR3 covers 12 residues. From germline, CDR1 is LNHNV and CDR2 YYDKDF (reference sequence). Trimming removed 8 bases from V and 6 bases from J, with 11 bases in between. The CDR3 DNA follows: TGTGCCACCGGCCGAGGGGCCAATGAGCAGTTCTTC. It yields the protein CATGRGANEQFF.

A word on this clonotype: One end of the junction is discordant with germline, which a read error may explain. The chain employs TRBV11-3 and TRBJ1-6; the D gene is possibly TRBD1 (5 bases). This CDR3 is 11 amino acids long. Per germline, CDR1 SGHNT and CDR2 YENEEA. The CDR3 sequence is CASSSGRERYF. The CDR3, as DNA: TGTGCCAGCAGCTCGGGGCGCGAACGGTACTTT.

The rearrangement joins TRBV27 to TRBJ2-7, with D perhaps TRBD1 (5 bases). Germline V gene lookup returns CDR1 MNHEY and CDR2 SMNVEV (reference sequence). Trimming pared 5 bases from V and 4 bases from J, leaving 21 bases between. The CDR3 contains 16 residues. Written as DNA, the CDR3 is TGTGCCAGCAGTCTCCTAGGTGGTAGGGGTTGGTACGAGCAGTACTTC. Amino acid sequence: CASSLLGGRGWYEQYF.

This chain connects TRBV2 to TRBJ2-7; D may be TRBD1 (5 bases). Trimming pared 5 bases from V and 5 bases from J, leaving 19 bases between. The CDR3 has 15 amino acids. Germline CDR1 SNHLY, CDR2 FYNNEI. The CDR3 bases are TGTGCCAGCAGTAAACCCAAGCAGGGTTATAACGAGCAGTACTTC. This sequence encodes CASSKPKQGYNEQYF.

The chain joins TRBV5-4 to TRBJ2-1; no definite D call. V was cut by 5 bases and J by 1 base, with 4 bases left in between. The CDR3 length is 12 residues. The germline CDR1 and CDR2 sequences are SGHNT and YYREEE (reference sequence). The CDR3 DNA sequence: TGTGCCAGCAGGATGTCCTACAATGAGCAGTTCTTC. Translated: CASRMSYNEQFF.

V gene TRBV4-1 combines with J gene TRBJ1-2; 7 bases are shared with TRBD1. The germline CDR1 and CDR2 sequences are MGHRA and YSYEKL. Losses at the gene ends were 2 bases for V and 8 bases for J; bases not matched to a gene: 2. CDR3 size: 12 residues. This chain's CDR3 is CASSQIGGGYTF. CDR3 nucleotide sequence: TGCGCCAGCAGCCAAATAGGGGGCGGCTACACCTTC.

In its sample, this clonotype was seen a few times. The chain combines TRBV6-5 with TRBJ2-2; tentatively, D is TRBD1 or TRBD2 (5 bases each). Germline V gene data show CDR1 as MNHEY and CDR2 as SVGAGI. The V gene lost 5 bases and the J gene lost 9 bases, with 16 bases spanning the gap. CDR3 length: 14 amino acids. CDR3 amino acids: CASSTQVGVRELFF. The CDR3 DNA sequence: TGTGCCAGCAGTACACAGGTGGGGGTGAGGGAGCTGTTTTTT.

This clonotype has just a few counts. This chain uses TRBV4-1 with TRBJ1-2; 7 bases line up with TRBD1. The ends lost 4 bases at V and 4 bases at J; junction bases unmatched: 12. Germline CDR1 reads MGHRA; CDR2 reads YSYEKL. The CDR3 length is 16 residues. CDR3 sequence reads: CASSPHGQGVGYGYTF. DNA of the CDR3: TGCGCCAGCAGCCCCCATGGCCAGGGGGTTGGCTATGGCTACACCTTC.

This clonotype was detected a few times. The rearrangement uses TRBV10-3 and TRBJ2-5, with 7 bases that match TRBD2. After removal of 10 bases from V and 0 bases from J, the junction contained 8 bases not matched to a gene. The CDR3 has 14 residues. The germline V gene has CDR1 ENHRY and CDR2 SYGVKD. The CDR3 bases are TGTGCCACCCAAGGACGGGGGGACCAAGAGACCCAGTACTTC. Its protein is CATQGRGDQETQYF.

This clonotype was found many times. V usage is TRBV7-8 and J usage is TRBJ2-7; TRBD2 matches at 11 bases. The CDR3 loop spans 18 amino acids. CDR1 SGHVS and CDR2 FQNEAQ come from the germline V gene. The J segment lost 0 bases and the V segment lost 1 base, leaving 8 bases of the junction unmatched. CDR3 in amino acids: CASSLEGRLAGSSYEQYV. The DNA for the CDR3 is TGTGCCAGCAGCTTAGAGGGGAGACTAGCGGGGAGCTCCTACGAGCAGTACGTC.

The chain recombines TRBV19 with TRBJ2-7, with 12 bases matching TRBD1. The V segment lost 9 bases and the J segment 6 bases; nucleotides outside the gene matches: 6. This CDR3 comprises 13 residues. Germline CDR1 and CDR2: LNHDA and SQIVND (reference sequence). In nucleotides, the CDR3 is TGTGCCAGCAGGGACAGGGGGCAGTTCGAGCAGTACTTC. Encoded protein: CASRDRGQFEQYF.